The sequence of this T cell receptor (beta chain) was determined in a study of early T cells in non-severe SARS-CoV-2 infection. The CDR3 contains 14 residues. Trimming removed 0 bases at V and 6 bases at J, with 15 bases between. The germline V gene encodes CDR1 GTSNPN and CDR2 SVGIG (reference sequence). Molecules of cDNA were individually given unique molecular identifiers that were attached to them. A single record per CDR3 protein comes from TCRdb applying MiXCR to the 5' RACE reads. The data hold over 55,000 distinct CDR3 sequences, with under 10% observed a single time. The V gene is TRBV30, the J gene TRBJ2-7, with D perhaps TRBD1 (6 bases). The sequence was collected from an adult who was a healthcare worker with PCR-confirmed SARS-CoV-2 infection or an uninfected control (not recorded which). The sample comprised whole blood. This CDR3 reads CAWSVGAFRREQYF. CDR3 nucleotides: TGTGCCTGGAGTGTGGGGGCGTTTCGTCGCGAGCAGTACTTC.